This TCR beta chain was observed in a study of Ad26.COV2.S vaccination and SARS-CoV-2 variants. Across the whole study: A participant enrolled in the COV1001 Ad26.COV2.S trial arm provided the sample. Intramuscular Ad26.COV2.S at 5x10^10 or 1x10^11 viral particles.

Looked up from germline, CDR1 is SGHTS and CDR2 is YDEGEE. The V and J ends lost 4 bases and 10 bases respectively, with 6 bases between them. The CDR3 extends over 11 amino acids. Treatment indicated: 19 received Ad26.COV2.S at low or high dose, single or two shots; roughly five received placebo; per-sample allocation not given. Day 63 after the first vaccine or placebo injection was the time point for sampling. Points on this clone: Its matching antigen is unknown.

The repertoire was sequenced with immunoSEQ multiplex PCR; TCRdb's copy has only in-frame clones and lacks some. The sample holds 350,000 to 550,000 clones, 89% seen once. The study's findings and limits: Measures of TCR breadth and depth may have fallen short of total T cell responses. Those who received the vaccine showed greater spike-specific TCR breadth than those given placebo.

The chain carries TRBV5-8 and TRBJ1-6; D is ambiguous. This sequence was found in a person aged 18-60 years who received the Ad26.COV2.S COVID-19 vaccine or a placebo. This specimen consisted of peripheral blood, obtained in a trial of Ad26.COV2.S vaccine versus placebo. The chain's CDR3 is CASSLLSPLHF. The CDR3 coding sequence is TGTGCCAGCAGCCTTTTATCACCCCTCCACTTT.